These 16 T cell receptor beta chains were all obtained from the same sample, sequenced in a study of OX40 agonist ivuxolimab in advanced cancers. TCRdb's table, derived via immunoSEQ multiplex PCR, lists solely in-frame clones and lacks some. The data contain around 6,100 clones, 84% of them singletons. This sample comprised CD4+ or CD8+ T cells sorted from blood, obtained in a trial of the OX40 agonist ivuxolimab. The origin of the receptors is an adult with an advanced solid tumor such as melanoma, head and neck, liver or kidney cancer.

V is TRBV9 and J is TRBJ2-7; tentative D call: TRBD2 (5 bases). The CDR3 length is 13 residues. Germline V CDR1 and CDR2: SGDLS, YYNGEE. V was clipped by 0 bases and J by 5 bases, with 9 bases between them. The CDR3 nucleotides read TGTGCCAGCAGCGTAGTGTACGGGAACGAGCAGTACTTC. As protein: CASSVVYGNEQYF. The full variable domain, with the rest looked up from reference TRBV9 and TRBJ2-7, is DSGVTQTPKHLITATGQRVTLRCSPRSGDLSVYWYQQSLDQGLQFLIQYYNGEERAKGNILERFSAQQFPDLHSELNLSSLELGDSALYFCASSVVYGNEQYFGPGTRLTVT.

This clone was recorded only once. This chain links TRBV4-1 with TRBJ1-1; no definite D call. V dropped 1 base and J dropped 4 bases, with 13 bases sitting between them. The CDR3 is made up of 15 amino acids. Germline assignment: CDR1 MGHRA and CDR2 YSYEKL. This CDR3 reads CASSQGPLGSTEAFF. CDR3 sequence (DNA): TGCGCCAGCAGCCAAGGGCCCCTAGGGAGCACTGAAGCTTTCTTT.

The V and J genes are TRBV7-6 and TRBJ1-1, with a tentative D call TRBD1 (5 bases). CDR1 is SGHVS, CDR2 FNYEAQ, per germline. This CDR3 contains 15 residues. Trimming left V 1 base short and J 4 bases short, with 13 bases between. Here the CDR3 reads CASSLEWGESTEAFF. Written as DNA, the CDR3 is TGTGCCAGCAGCTTAGAATGGGGGGAAAGCACTGAAGCTTTCTTT.

The chain is built from TRBV11-2 and TRBJ2-7; D unclear. The V end was cut by 4 bases, the J end by 6 bases, with 16 bases between. Germline values: CDR1 SGHAT, CDR2 FQNNGV. The CDR3 consists of 14 residues. CDR3: CASSSGSPPAEQYF. In DNA form, the CDR3 reads TGTGCCAGCAGCTCCGGTAGCCCACCTGCCGAGCAGTACTTC. The full variable domain, rest sourced from reference TRBV11-2 and TRBJ2-7, is EAGVAQSPRYKIIEKRQSVAFWCNPISGHATLYWYQQILGQGPKLLIQFQNNGVVDDSQLPKDRFSAERLKGVDSTLKIQPAKLEDSAVYLCASSSGSPPAEQYFGPGTRLTVT.

J is TRBJ1-1 and V is TRBV4-1; D is ambiguous. The CDR3 is 15 residues long. Germline V CDR1 and CDR2: MGHRA, YSYEKL. V gave up 4 bases and J gave up 7 bases, with 19 bases separating them. The CDR3: CASSPTWAGPNEAFF. CDR3 nucleotide sequence: TGCGCCAGCAGCCCCACCTGGGCCGGGCCCAATGAAGCTTTCTTT.

This rearrangement joins TRBV7-9 to TRBJ2-7; D is perhaps TRBD2 (6 bases). The CDR3 loop spans 13 amino acids. Germline V CDR1 and CDR2: SEHNR, FQNEAQ (reference sequence). Trimming pared 5 bases from V and 2 bases from J, leaving 10 bases between. The CDR3 protein is CASSGTAAYEQYF. CDR3 DNA sequence: TGTGCCAGCAGCGGGACTGCAGCCTACGAGCAGTACTTC.

The J gene is TRBJ2-7, the V gene TRBV7-9; no definite D call. The CDR3 sequence is 14 residues long. Between the trimmed V and J ends, which lost 1 base and 0 bases, there was a span of 7 bases. The germline V gene has CDR1 SEHNR and CDR2 FQNEAQ (reference sequence). The CDR3 coding sequence is TGTGCCAGCAGCTTAGAGAGGAGCTCCTACGAGCAGTACTTC. It specifies CASSLERSSYEQYF.

This chain links TRBV27 with TRBJ1-1; D gene unclear. Trimming stripped 0 bases from V and 5 bases from J, with 7 bases between. The CDR3 covers 13 residues. Germline V lookup: CDR1 MNHEY, CDR2 SMNVEV (reference sequence). CDR3 loop: CASSLSGRTEAFF. For the CDR3, the DNA is TGTGCCAGCAGTTTATCTGGTAGGACTGAAGCTTTCTTT.

V usage is TRBV18 and J usage is TRBJ1-2, with TRBD1 matching over 9 bases. J was trimmed by 6 bases and V by 3 bases; bases with no gene match: 5. This CDR3 comprises 14 residues. CDR1 is KGHSH and CDR2 is LQKENI in the germline V gene. The CDR3 DNA reads TGTGCCAGCTCACCCGGACAGGGGTTGAATGGCTACACCTTC. The encoded protein is CASSPGQGLNGYTF. Based on the CDR3 plus reference TRBV18 and TRBJ1-2, the full variable domain is NAGVMQNPRHLVRRRGQEARLRCSPMKGHSHVYWYRQLPEEGLKFMVYLQKENIIDESGMPKERFSAEFPKEGPSILRIQQVVRGDSAAYFCASSPGQGLNGYTFGSGTRLTVV.

The chain combines TRBV30 with TRBJ1-1; 9 nucleotides align to TRBD1. The CDR3 extends over 16 amino acids. After removal of 5 bases from V and 10 bases from J, the junction contained 20 bases not matched to a gene. Looked up from germline, CDR1 is GTSNPN and CDR2 is SVGIG (reference sequence). CDR3 loop: CAWRRDRATGGRRAFF. The CDR3 coding sequence is TGTGCCTGGCGCCGGGACAGGGCCACGGGGGGAAGGAGAGCTTTCTTT.

The J gene is TRBJ2-4, the V gene TRBV7-9; D remains ambiguous. CDR1 and CDR2 from the germline V gene are SEHNR and FQNEAQ (reference sequence). Trimming left V 4 bases short and J 8 bases short, with 18 bases between. The CDR3 is 15 amino acids. DNA for the CDR3: TGTGCCAGCAGCTCAAGGTCAATCGCTGGGGACATTCAGTACTTC. This encodes CASSSRSIAGDIQYF.

By frequency in the sample, this clone is large. The rearrangement links TRBV7-9 to TRBJ1-3, with 7 bases that match TRBD1. The CDR3 sequence is 15 residues long. The V gene end was trimmed by 10 bases and the J gene end by 3 bases; junction bases not matched to a gene: 12. The germline CDR1 and CDR2 sequences are SEHNR and FQNEAQ (reference sequence). CDR3 protein: CATDSTGSGGNTIYF. In DNA form, the CDR3 reads TGTGCCACCGATTCGACAGGGAGCGGTGGAAACACCATATATTTT.

The chain joins TRBV11-2 to TRBJ1-2; D uncertain. Germline lookup yields CDR1 SGHAT and CDR2 FQNNGV. The CDR3 is 12 residues long. V lost 0 bases and J lost 7, with 6 bases in between. CDR3 in amino acids: CASSLEGTGYTF. In nucleotides, the CDR3 is TGTGCCAGCAGCTTAGAGGGTACTGGCTACACCTTC.

V and J are TRBV5-1 and TRBJ2-3; no clear D. In germline, CDR1 is SGHRS, CDR2 YFSETQ. V shed 1 base and J shed 4 bases, with 4 bases lying between them. The CDR3 contains 12 residues. The CDR3 spells CASSLFADTQYF. The CDR3 nucleotides are TGCGCCAGCAGCTTGTTTGCAGATACGCAGTATTTT.

The chain has TRBV9 and TRBJ1-5, with D maybe TRBD1 (6 bases). The CDR3 is 15 amino acids. Germline lookup yields CDR1 SGDLS and CDR2 YYNGEE. With 0 bases removed from V and 11 bases from J, the gap between germline ends came to 18 bases. As DNA, the CDR3 is TGTGCCAGCAGCGTAGACCCCACAGGGCATCCAGCCCAGCATTTT. This sequence encodes CASSVDPTGHPAQHF.

The chain joins TRBV7-2 to TRBJ1-5, with D perhaps matching TRBD1 (6 bases). The V end lost 9 bases, the J end lost 5 bases, and 23 bases lay between the germline ends. Germline CDR1 reads SGHTA; CDR2 reads FQGNSA. The CDR3 is 16 residues long. CDR3 DNA sequence: TGTGCCAGGGGGGGGCAGACTTATGGGTCTTATCAGCCCCAGCATTTT. Translated, it gives CARGGQTYGSYQPQHF.